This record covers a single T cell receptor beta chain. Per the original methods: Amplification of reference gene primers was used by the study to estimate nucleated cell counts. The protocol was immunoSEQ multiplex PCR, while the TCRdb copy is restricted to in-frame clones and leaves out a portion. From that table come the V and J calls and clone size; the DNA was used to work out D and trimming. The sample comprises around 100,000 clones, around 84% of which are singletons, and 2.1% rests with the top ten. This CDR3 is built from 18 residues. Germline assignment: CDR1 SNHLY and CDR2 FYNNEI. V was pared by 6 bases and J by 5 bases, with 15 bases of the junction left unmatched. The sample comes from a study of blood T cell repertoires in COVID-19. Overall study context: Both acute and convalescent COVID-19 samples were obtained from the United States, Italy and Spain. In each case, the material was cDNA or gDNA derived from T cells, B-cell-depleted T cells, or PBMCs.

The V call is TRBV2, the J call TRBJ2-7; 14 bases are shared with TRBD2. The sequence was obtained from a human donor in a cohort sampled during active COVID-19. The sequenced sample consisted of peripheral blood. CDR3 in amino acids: CASRPRWTSGGLFNEQYF. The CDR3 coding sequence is TGTGCCAGCAGGCCGCGGTGGACTAGCGGGGGGCTCTTTAACGAGCAGTACTTC.